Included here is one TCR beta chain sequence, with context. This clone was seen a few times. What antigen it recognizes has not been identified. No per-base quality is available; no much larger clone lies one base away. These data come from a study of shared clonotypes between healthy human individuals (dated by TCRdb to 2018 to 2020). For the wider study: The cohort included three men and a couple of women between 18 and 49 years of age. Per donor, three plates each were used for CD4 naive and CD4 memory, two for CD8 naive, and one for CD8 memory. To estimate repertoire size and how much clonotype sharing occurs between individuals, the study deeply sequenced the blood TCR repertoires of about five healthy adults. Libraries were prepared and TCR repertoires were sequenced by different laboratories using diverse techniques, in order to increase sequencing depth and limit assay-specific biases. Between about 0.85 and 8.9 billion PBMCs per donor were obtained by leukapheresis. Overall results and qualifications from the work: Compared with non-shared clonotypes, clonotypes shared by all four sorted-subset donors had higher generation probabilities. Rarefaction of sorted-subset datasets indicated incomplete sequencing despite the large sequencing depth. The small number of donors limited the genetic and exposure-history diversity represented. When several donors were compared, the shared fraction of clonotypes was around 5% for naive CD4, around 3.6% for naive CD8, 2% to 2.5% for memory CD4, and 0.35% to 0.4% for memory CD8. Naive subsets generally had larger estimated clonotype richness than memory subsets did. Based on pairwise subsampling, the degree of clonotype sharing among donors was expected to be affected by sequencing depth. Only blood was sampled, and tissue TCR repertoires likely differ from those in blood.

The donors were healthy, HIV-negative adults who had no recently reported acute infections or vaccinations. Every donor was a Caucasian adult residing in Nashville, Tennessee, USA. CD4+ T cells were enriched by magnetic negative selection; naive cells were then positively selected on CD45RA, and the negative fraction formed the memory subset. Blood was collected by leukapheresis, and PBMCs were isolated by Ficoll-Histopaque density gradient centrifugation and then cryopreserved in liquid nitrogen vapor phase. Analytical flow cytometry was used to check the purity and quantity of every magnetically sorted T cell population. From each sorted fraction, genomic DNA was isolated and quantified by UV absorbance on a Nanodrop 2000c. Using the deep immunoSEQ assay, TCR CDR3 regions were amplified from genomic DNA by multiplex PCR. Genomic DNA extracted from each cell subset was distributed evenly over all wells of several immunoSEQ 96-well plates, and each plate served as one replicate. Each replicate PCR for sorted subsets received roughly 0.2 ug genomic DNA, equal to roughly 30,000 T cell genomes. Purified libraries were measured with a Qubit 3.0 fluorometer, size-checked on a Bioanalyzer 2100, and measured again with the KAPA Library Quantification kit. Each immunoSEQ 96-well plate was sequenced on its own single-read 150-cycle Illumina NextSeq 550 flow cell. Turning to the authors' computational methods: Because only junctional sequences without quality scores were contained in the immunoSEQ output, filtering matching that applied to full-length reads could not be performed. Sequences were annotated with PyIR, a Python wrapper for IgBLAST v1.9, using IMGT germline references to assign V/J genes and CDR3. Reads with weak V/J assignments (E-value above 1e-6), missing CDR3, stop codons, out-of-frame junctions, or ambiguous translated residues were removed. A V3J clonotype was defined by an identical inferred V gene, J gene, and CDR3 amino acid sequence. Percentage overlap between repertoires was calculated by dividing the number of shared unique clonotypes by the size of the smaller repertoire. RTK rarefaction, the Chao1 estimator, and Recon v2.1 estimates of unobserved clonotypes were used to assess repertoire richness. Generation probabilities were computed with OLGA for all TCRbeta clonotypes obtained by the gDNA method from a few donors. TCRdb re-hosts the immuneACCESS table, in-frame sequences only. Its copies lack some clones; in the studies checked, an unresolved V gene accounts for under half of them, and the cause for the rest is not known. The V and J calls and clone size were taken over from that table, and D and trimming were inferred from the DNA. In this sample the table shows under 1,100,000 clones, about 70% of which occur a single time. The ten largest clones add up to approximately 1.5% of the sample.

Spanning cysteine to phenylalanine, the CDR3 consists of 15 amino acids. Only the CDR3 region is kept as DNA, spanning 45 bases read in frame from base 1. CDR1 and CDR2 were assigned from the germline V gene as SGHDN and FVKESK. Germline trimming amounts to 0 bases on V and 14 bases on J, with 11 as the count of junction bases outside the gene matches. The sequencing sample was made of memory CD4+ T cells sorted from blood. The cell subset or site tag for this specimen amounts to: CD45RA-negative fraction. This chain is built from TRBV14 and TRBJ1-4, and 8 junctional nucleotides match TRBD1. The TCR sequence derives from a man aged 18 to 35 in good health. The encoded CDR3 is CASSQDLPRQGRLFF. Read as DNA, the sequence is TGTGCCAGCAGCCAAGATCTACCCAGACAGGGGAGGCTGTTTTTT.